This TCR beta chain was identified during a study of blood T cell repertoires in COVID-19. Study summary: The cDNA or gDNA used as material had been derived from T cells, B-cell-depleted T cells, or PBMCs.

TCRdb's table, derived via immunoSEQ multiplex PCR, lists solely in-frame clones and lacks some. The profile shows roughly 250,000 clones, roughly 93% of them singletons. Participants were aged about 18 to 100 years from more than 20 US areas. The receptor was derived from a middle-aged woman with acute COVID-19. The sequenced sample was PBMCs or T cells enriched from blood (not recorded which).

CDR3 sequence: CASSPGHQMGGYTF. In nucleotides, the CDR3 is TGTGCCAGCAGTCCGGGACACCAAATGGGGGGCTACACCTTC. This sequence joins TRBV28 and TRBJ1-2; D might be TRBD1 (6 bases). Per the germline V gene, CDR1 is MDHEN and CDR2 is SYDVKM. Between the trimmed V and J ends, which lost 5 bases and 8 bases, there was a span of 18 bases. The CDR3 contains 14 residues.